These T cell receptor beta chains were read from a single sample in a study of blood T cell repertoires in COVID-19. Only in-frame clones appear in the TCRdb table, and some are missing; sequencing was by immunoSEQ multiplex PCR. The sample yields about 260,000 clones, about 87% seen once. Material for sequencing was peripheral blood. The receptors shown here come from a woman aged 55-70 years with COVID-19, enrolled during active disease. CDR3s include the opening cysteine and the closing phenylalanine or tryptophan. D genes are given only for firm matches. Where a row states a size, it is once, few, many or the class of an expanded clone; other rows omit it.

>TRBJ2-1|TRBV7-3|TRBD2|many
CASSFRTSGRDNEQFF
TGTGCCAGCAGCTTCCGGACTAGCGGGAGGGACAATGAGCAGTTCTTC
>TRBJ1-1|TRBV4-1|NA|few
CASSRSTSTGYGGNTEAFF
TGCGCCAGCAGCCGCTCCACCTCCACAGGGTATGGTGGGAACACTGAAGCTTTCTTT
>TRBJ2-1|TRBV25-1|NA|NA
CASSEYGAGLAANEQFF
TGTGCCAGCAGTGAATATGGGGCAGGGCTGGCTGCCAATGAGCAGTTCTTC
>TRBJ1-4|TRBV6-5|NA|NA
CASIRGHNEKLFF
TGTGCCAGCATCCGTGGACACAATGAAAAACTGTTTTTT
>TRBJ1-1|TRBV5-4|NA|NA
CASSMDSEAFF
TGTGCCAGCAGCATGGACAGTGAAGCTTTCTTT
>TRBJ2-3|TRBV28|TRBD2|NA
CASSALTSGSGPDTQYF
TGTGCCAGCAGTGCACTAACTAGCGGGAGCGGTCCAGATACGCAGTATTTT
>TRBJ2-3|TRBV12-3/TRBV12-4|NA|once
CASSLFGDTQYF
TGTGCCAGCAGTTTGTTCGGAGATACGCAGTATTTT
>TRBJ1-5|TRBV2|TRBD1|once
CASRTGTGSNQPQHF
TGTGCCAGCAGAACCGGGACAGGGTCCAATCAGCCCCAGCATTTT
>TRBJ1-1|TRBV12-3/TRBV12-4|NA|NA
CASRLLGGTEAFF
TGTGCCAGCAGACTTCTGGGGGGGACTGAAGCTTTCTTT
>TRBJ1-2|TRBV5-6|NA|NA
CASIPLSGGGRSYGYTF
TGTGCCAGCATCCCACTCTCCGGGGGGGGCCGAAGCTATGGCTACACCTTC
>TRBJ2-1|TRBV5-1|NA|NA
CASSPLGRMFGNEQFF
TGCGCCAGCAGCCCCCTGGGGCGGATGTTTGGGAATGAGCAGTTCTTC
>TRBJ2-2|TRBV4-3|NA|NA
CASSQDYPYTGELFF
TGCGCCAGCAGCCAAGATTATCCGTACACCGGGGAGCTGTTTTTT
>TRBJ1-5|TRBV21-1|NA|NA
CASSKRREVRTGSGNQPQHF
TGTGCCAGCAGCAAAAGGCGGGAAGTAAGGACTGGTAGTGGCAATCAGCCCCAGCATTTT
>TRBJ2-1|TRBV19|NA|NA
CASSVSLRLVSNEQFF
TGTGCCAGTAGTGTGTCCCTGAGACTAGTGTCCAATGAGCAGTTCTTC
>TRBJ2-5|TRBV5-1|TRBD1|NA
CASSPGTGSETQYF
TGCGCCAGCAGCCCCGGGACAGGGTCAGAGACCCAGTACTTC
>TRBJ1-2|TRBV28|TRBD1|NA
CASSVGTGGSYGYTF
TGTGCCAGCAGTGTCGGGACAGGGGGATCCTATGGCTACACCTTC
>TRBJ1-5|TRBV7-8|TRBD1|NA
CASSLSQGVLSPQPQHF
TGTGCCAGCAGCTTAAGTCAGGGGGTTTTGTCACCTCAGCCCCAGCATTTT
>TRBJ2-7|TRBV27|NA|few
CASRSDSGGSYEQYF
TGTGCCAGCAGATCTGACTCCGGGGGCTCCTACGAGCAGTACTTC
>TRBJ1-3|TRBV7-3|NA|NA
CASSLEGTSSGNTIYF
TGTGCCAGCAGCTTAGAGGGGACTAGCTCTGGAAACACCATATATTTT
>TRBJ2-3|TRBV4-2|TRBD2|NA
CASSQGSSGGVDTQYF
TGTGCCAGCAGCCAAGGGTCTAGCGGGGGGGTAGATACGCAGTATTTT
>TRBJ1-4|TRBV4-1|TRBD1|NA
CASSQRTPGGQATNEKLFF
TGCGCCAGCAGCCAGAGGACCCCTGGGGGACAGGCAACTAATGAAAAACTGTTTTTT
>TRBJ2-3|TRBV6-6|NA|NA
CASSPSRGLTQYF
TGTGCCAGCAGCCCTTCCCGGGGGTTAACGCAGTATTTT
>TRBJ2-5|TRBV27|TRBD2|NA
CASSPYGTRAETQYF
TGTGCCAGCAGTCCCTACGGGACTAGGGCAGAGACCCAGTACTTC
>TRBJ2-6|TRBV19|TRBD2|few
CASSTRLSSGRAASGANVLTF
TGTGCCAGTAGTACCCGCCTCTCTAGCGGGAGAGCCGCCTCTGGGGCCAACGTCCTGACTTTC
>TRBJ2-6|TRBV30|NA|once
CAWTSRGSGANVLTF
TGTGCCTGGACCTCCCGGGGCTCTGGGGCCAACGTCCTGACTTTC
>TRBJ2-6|TRBV6-1|TRBD1|NA
CASSAHVPGQALSGANVLTF
TGTGCCAGCAGTGCCCATGTACCGGGACAGGCACTCTCTGGGGCCAACGTCCTGACTTTC
>TRBJ2-1|TRBV19|NA|NA
CASSIVAPQSYNEQFF
TGTGCCAGTAGTATAGTAGCCCCCCAATCCTACAATGAGCAGTTCTTC
>TRBJ1-1|TRBV5-4|NA|few
CASSLGGRVNTEAFF
TGTGCCAGCAGCTTGGGAGGCAGGGTGAACACTGAAGCTTTCTTT
>TRBJ1-1|TRBV28|TRBD1|once
CASTLQGGWGTEAFF
TGTGCCAGCACCTTACAGGGGGGGTGGGGCACTGAAGCTTTCTTT
>TRBJ2-1|TRBV5-1|NA|NA
CASSLGTLNEQFF
TGCGCCAGCAGCTTAGGGACTTTAAATGAGCAGTTCTTC
>TRBJ1-1|TRBV4-3|TRBD1|NA
CASSHRDRGNTEAFF
TGCGCCAGCAGCCACCGGGACAGGGGGAACACTGAAGCTTTCTTT
>TRBJ2-5|TRBV7-2|NA|NA
CASSLSGFGPQETQYF
TGTGCCAGCAGCCTCTCAGGGTTCGGCCCTCAAGAGACCCAGTACTTC
>TRBJ1-1|TRBV6-5|NA|NA
CASTRGVGNTEAFF
TGTGCCAGCACCCGGGGGGTAGGGAACACTGAAGCTTTCTTT
>TRBJ2-1|TRBV4-3|NA|few
CASSQDGGGRYNEQFF
TGCGCCAGCAGCCAAGACGGGGGTGGAAGGTACAATGAGCAGTTCTTC
>TRBJ1-4|TRBV20-1|NA|NA
CSASESNEKLFF
TGCAGTGCTAGTGAGTCGAATGAAAAACTGTTTTTT
>TRBJ2-1|TRBV15|NA|NA
CATSVSNTGEQFF
TGTGCCACCAGCGTCAGTAATACGGGAGAGCAGTTCTTC
>TRBJ2-2|TRBV4-2|NA|NA
CASSRQVGEVGGELFF
TGTGCCAGCAGCCGGCAAGTAGGGGAGGTAGGCGGGGAGCTGTTTTTT
>TRBJ1-2|TRBV6-1|NA|NA
CASSENLGLNYGYTF
TGTGCCAGCAGTGAGAACCTGGGACTGAATTATGGCTACACCTTC
>TRBJ1-1|TRBV30|TRBD1|few
CAWSKGGNTEAFF
TGTGCCTGGAGCAAAGGGGGCAACACTGAAGCTTTCTTT
>TRBJ1-1|TRBV27|NA|NA
CASRATNMNTEAFF
TGTGCCAGCAGGGCCACGAACATGAACACTGAAGCTTTCTTT
>TRBJ1-1|TRBV19|NA|NA
CASRAGGYPEAFF
TGTGCCAGCCGGGCGGGCGGGTACCCTGAAGCTTTCTTT
>TRBJ2-5|TRBV11-2|NA|once
CASSFGDTLDAETQYF
TGTGCCAGCAGCTTTGGGGACACTTTGGACGCAGAGACCCAGTACTTC
>TRBJ1-5|TRBV9|NA|NA
CASSVAEAYSGEPQHF
TGTGCCAGCAGCGTGGCAGAGGCATACTCCGGGGAGCCCCAGCATTTT
>TRBJ1-1|TRBV6-5|NA|NA
CASSYSIVGRTEAFF
TGTGCCAGCAGTTACTCGATCGTGGGGAGGACTGAAGCTTTCTTT
>TRBJ2-7|TRBV27|TRBD1|NA
CASSSSGQGSLEYF
TGTGCCAGCAGTTCGTCGGGACAGGGGTCCCTAGAGTACTTC
>TRBJ2-1|TRBV25-1|TRBD2|once
CASSELVGGVSEQFF
TGTGCCAGCAGTGAATTGGTGGGAGGGGTAAGTGAGCAGTTCTTC
>TRBJ2-2|TRBV9|TRBD2|NA
CASSARTSGGELFF
TGTGCCAGCAGCGCCCGGACTAGCGGCGGGGAGCTGTTTTTT
>TRBJ2-1|TRBV30|NA|NA
CAWRRWRGRSYNEQFF
TGTGCCTGGAGACGGTGGCGGGGCCGCTCCTACAATGAGCAGTTCTTC
>TRBJ2-7|TRBV5-5|TRBD1|NA
CASSFRVGTGWAF
TGTGCCAGCAGCTTTAGGGTCGGGACAGGGTGGGCCTTC
>TRBJ1-2|TRBV5-4|NA|NA
CASSRGGAGMSGYTF
TGTGCCAGCAGCAGGGGTGGGGCAGGGATGTCGGGCTACACCTTC
>TRBJ2-7|TRBV28|NA|NA
CASTSSHEQYF
TGTGCCAGCACCTCCTCCCACGAGCAGTACTTC
>TRBJ1-5|TRBV24-1|NA|NA
CATSTGVDNQPQHF
TGTGCCACCAGTACGGGGGTAGACAATCAGCCCCAGCATTTT
>TRBJ2-5|TRBV24-1|TRBD2|NA
CATSDPGTNPQETQYF
TGTGCCACCAGTGACCCCGGGACTAACCCACAAGAGACCCAGTACTTC
>TRBJ2-1|TRBV10-3|NA|NA
CAISEAPGSYNEQFF
TGTGCCATCAGTGAGGCCCCGGGCTCCTACAATGAGCAGTTCTTC